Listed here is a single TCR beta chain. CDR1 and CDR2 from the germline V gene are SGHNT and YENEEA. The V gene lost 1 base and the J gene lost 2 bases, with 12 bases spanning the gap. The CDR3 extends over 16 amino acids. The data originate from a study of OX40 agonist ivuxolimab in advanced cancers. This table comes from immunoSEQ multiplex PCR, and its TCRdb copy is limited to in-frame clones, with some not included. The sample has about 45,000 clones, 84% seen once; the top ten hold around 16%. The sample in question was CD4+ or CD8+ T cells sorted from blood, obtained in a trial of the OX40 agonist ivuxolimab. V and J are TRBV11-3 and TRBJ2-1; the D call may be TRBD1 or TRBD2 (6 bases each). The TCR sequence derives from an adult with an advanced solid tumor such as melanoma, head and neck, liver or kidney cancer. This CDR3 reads CASSLVGGPAYNEQFF. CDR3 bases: TGTGCCAGCAGCTTAGTTGGGGGGCCTGCCTACAATGAGCAGTTCTTC.